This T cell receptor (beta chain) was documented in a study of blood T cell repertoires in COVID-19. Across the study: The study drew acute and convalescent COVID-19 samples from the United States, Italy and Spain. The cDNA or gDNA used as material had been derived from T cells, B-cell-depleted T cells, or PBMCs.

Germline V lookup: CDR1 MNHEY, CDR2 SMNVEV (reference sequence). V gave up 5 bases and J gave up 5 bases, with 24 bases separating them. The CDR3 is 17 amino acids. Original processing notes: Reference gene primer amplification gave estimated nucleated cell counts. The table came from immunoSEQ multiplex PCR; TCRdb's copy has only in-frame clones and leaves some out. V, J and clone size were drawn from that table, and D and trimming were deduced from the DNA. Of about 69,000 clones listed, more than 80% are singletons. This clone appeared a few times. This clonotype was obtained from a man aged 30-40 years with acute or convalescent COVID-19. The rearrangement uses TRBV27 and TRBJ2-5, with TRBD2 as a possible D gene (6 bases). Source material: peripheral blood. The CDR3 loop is CASSPQGSPLEGETQYF. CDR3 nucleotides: TGTGCCAGCAGTCCCCAAGGATCCCCTTTGGAGGGGGAGACCCAGTACTTC.